The text below deals with one T cell receptor (beta chain). This specimen comes from a study of cytomegalovirus exposure and HLA in healthy donors. The PCR ran on 60 Vbeta and 13 Jbeta primers. This table comes from immunoSEQ multiplex PCR, and its TCRdb copy is limited to in-frame clones, with some not included. The sample lists approximately 89,000 clones, 60% to 75% occurring once. Trimming took off 1 base at V and 6 bases at J, with 5 bases between the two ends. This CDR3 has 12 residues. The V gene's germline CDR1 is PRHDT and CDR2 FYEKMQ (reference sequence). Specimen: PBMCs. This TCR was recovered from a female donor in good health and CMV-seronegative. V gene TRBV13 combines with J gene TRBJ2-3; no definite D call. CDR3 coding DNA: TGTGCCAGCAGCTTAGAGCCGGATACGCAGTATTTT. It yields the protein CASSLEPDTQYF.